Each of the 20 T cell receptor beta chains below was sequenced from the same sample in a study of shared clonotypes between healthy human individuals. Assay: immunoSEQ multiplex PCR; the TCRdb copy retains only in-frame clones and omits some. The table includes 170,000 or so clones, about 66% detected once. Input material: memory CD4+ T cells sorted from blood. Subset denoted: CD45RA-negative fraction. The receptors derive from a man under 40 in good health.

Here the CDR3 DNA reads TGTGCCAGCAGCTTAGCGCGGATCCTAGCCCACACAGATACGCAGTATTTT. Its protein is CASSLARILAHTDTQYF. V and J are TRBV7-2 and TRBJ2-3, with a tentative D call TRBD2 (5 bases). The CDR3 sequence is 17 residues long. The germline V gene encodes CDR1 SGHTA and CDR2 FQGNSA. V was shortened by 0 bases and J by 2 bases, with 15 bases between the two germline ends.

This chain joins TRBV7-2 and TRBJ2-3, with TRBD1 matching over 10 bases. V shed 4 bases, J shed 5 bases, and the junction held 6 bases outside the gene matches. The CDR3 is 15 amino acids. Germline CDR1 is SGHTA and CDR2 is FQGNSA. CDR3 residues: CASSSPGQGRDTQYF. The CDR3 DNA reads TGTGCCAGCAGCTCTCCGGGACAGGGGAGAGATACGCAGTATTTT.

The J gene is TRBJ2-5, the V gene TRBV18, with D unresolved. The CDR3 length is 12 residues. Looked up from germline, CDR1 is KGHSH and CDR2 is LQKENI. V dropped 2 bases and J dropped 5 bases, with 6 bases sitting between them. CDR3 sequence (DNA): TGTGCCAGCTCACCATTCACTGAGACCCAGTACTTC. It is translated as CASSPFTETQYF.

In its sample, this clone was seen a few times. The rearrangement joins TRBV27 to TRBJ2-3, with 8 nucleotides matching TRBD1. CDR1 and CDR2 (germline): MNHEY, SMNVEV (reference sequence). The CDR3 runs to 16 residues. J lost 1 base, V lost 5 bases, and 8 bases had no gene match. The CDR3 nucleotides are TGTGCCAGCAGTCCTCCGTTGGGACAGGGCACAGATACGCAGTATTTT. It translates to CASSPPLGQGTDTQYF.

The rearrangement uses TRBV5-4 and TRBJ1-1; unclear D gene. Trimming pared 3 bases from V and 7 bases from J, leaving 7 bases between. Germline V gene sequence: CDR1 SGHNT, CDR2 YYREEE (reference sequence). The CDR3 runs 11 residues. CDR3 protein: CASSSQVEAFF. DNA of the CDR3: TGTGCCAGCAGCTCCCAGGTTGAAGCTTTCTTT.

This clone appeared a single time. The chain recombines TRBV5-4 with TRBJ2-1, with D possibly being TRBD1 (8 bases). CDR1 and CDR2 from the germline V gene are SGHNT and YYREEE (reference sequence). This CDR3 region has 15 residues. Trimming left V 4 bases short and J 6 bases short, with 17 bases between. CDR3: CASSPTGGGVNEQFF. Here the CDR3 DNA reads TGTGCCAGCAGCCCCACAGGGGGGGGTGTCAATGAGCAGTTCTTC.

The rearrangement uses TRBV10-1 and TRBJ1-5; unclear D gene. Germline values: CDR1 WNHNN, CDR2 SYGVQD (reference sequence). The V gene lost 4 bases and the J gene lost 7 bases, with 8 bases spanning the gap. This CDR3 spans 12 amino acids. The CDR3 DNA is TGCGCCAGCAGTGCCCCGGGCCAGCCCCAGCATTTT. It is translated as CASSAPGQPQHF.

V and J are TRBV13 and TRBJ2-4; 8 nucleotides align to TRBD2. Germline CDR1 reads PRHDT; CDR2 reads FYEKMQ (reference sequence). The CDR3 has 20 amino acids. The trim removed 3 bases at V and 9 bases at J, leaving 25 bases unmatched. CDR3: CASSFSFAGGGPKASVIQYF. In DNA form, the CDR3 reads TGTGCCAGCAGCTTTTCCTTTGCGGGGGGCGGGCCGAAAGCGTCGGTCATTCAGTACTTC.

This clone was detected only once. V and J are TRBV28 and TRBJ2-3, with a possible D match to TRBD1 (5 bases). The CDR3 is made up of 14 amino acids. CDR1 MDHEN and CDR2 SYDVKM come from the germline V gene. Trimming took off 7 bases at V and 5 bases at J, with 16 bases between the two ends. The chain's CDR3 is CASTPTGLGDTQYF. The CDR3 nucleotides read TGTGCCAGCACTCCCACAGGTCTGGGAGATACGCAGTATTTT.

The gene calls are TRBV11-2 and TRBJ2-1; D possibly corresponds to TRBD2 (6 bases). V was cut by 5 bases and J by 7 bases, with 21 bases left in between. Germline loops: CDR1 SGHAT, CDR2 FQNNGV. CDR3 size: 16 residues. The CDR3: CASSTKTGERGNEQFF. The CDR3 nucleotides read TGTGCCAGCAGCACCAAAACGGGGGAAAGGGGAAATGAGCAGTTCTTC.

The rearrangement uses TRBV29-1 and TRBJ2-7; D unclear. Trimming stripped 7 bases from V and 6 bases from J, with 16 bases between. The CDR3 spans 12 residues. CDR1 and CDR2 from the germline V gene are SQVTM and ANQGSEA. CDR3 region: CSAKRTLGEQYF. CDR3 nucleotide sequence: TGCAGCGCTAAAAGGACCCTGGGCGAGCAGTACTTC.

The rearrangement joins TRBV14 to TRBJ2-5; D uncertain. The germline V gene encodes CDR1 SGHDN and CDR2 FVKESK. This CDR3 has 14 amino acids. V lost 6 bases, J lost 5 bases, and 16 bases lay in between. CDR3 coding DNA: TGTGCCAGCAGTCTACACGGATCCCAGGAGACCCAGTACTTC. This encodes CASSLHGSQETQYF.

The J gene is TRBJ2-1, the V gene TRBV18; unclear D gene. The germline V and J ends were trimmed by 2 bases and 5 bases, with 16 bases remaining between them. This CDR3 has 16 residues. Germline CDR1 and CDR2: KGHSH and LQKENI. CDR3 DNA: TGTGCCAGCTCACCAGGATTAGGCAACCAAAACAATGAGCAGTTCTTC. Translated, it gives CASSPGLGNQNNEQFF.

The chain carries TRBV5-4 and TRBJ1-1; D is possibly TRBD1 (6 bases). Germline V gene data show CDR1 as SGHNT and CDR2 as YYREEE (reference sequence). Trimming cost V 4 bases and J 5 bases, with 18 bases left between them. This CDR3 is built from 15 residues. The CDR3 region has the DNA TGTGCCAGCAGCACAGCCACCAGGGGTTCTACTGAAGCTTTCTTT. As protein: CASSTATRGSTEAFF. Using reference TRBV5-4 and TRBJ1-1 for the parts outside the CDR3, the full variable domain is ETGVTQSPTHLIKTRGQQVTLRCSSQSGHNTVSWYQQALGQGPQFIFQYYREEENGRGNFPPRFSGLQFPNYSSELNVNALELDDSALYLCASSTATRGSTEAFFGQGTRLTVV.

The chain joins TRBV5-4 to TRBJ2-7; 9 bases match TRBD1. This CDR3 is built from 16 residues. Germline values: CDR1 SGHNT, CDR2 YYREEE (reference sequence). With V trimmed by 2 bases and J by 2 bases, 8 bases remained unmatched. CDR3: CASSLSLTGGTYEQYF. As DNA, the CDR3 is TGTGCCAGCAGCTTATCACTGACAGGGGGTACCTACGAGCAGTACTTC.

This rearrangement joins TRBV19 to TRBJ2-7; 15 nucleotides agree with TRBD2. The CDR3 has 20 residues. Trimming took 10 bases from V and 4 from J; bases not matched to a gene: 23. In germline, CDR1 is LNHDA, CDR2 SQIVND (reference sequence). The CDR3 DNA is TGTGCCAATACTCAAACACCGGGACAGGGGACTAGCGGGAGGTTTTACGAGCAGTACTTC. It encodes CANTQTPGQGTSGRFYEQYF.

The rearrangement uses TRBV27 and TRBJ2-7; 10 positions match TRBD1. The CDR3 has 19 residues. V trimming: 5 bases; J trimming: 8 bases; junction bases outside the gene matches: 24. From germline, CDR1 is MNHEY and CDR2 SMNVEV (reference sequence). This chain's CDR3 is CASSHNPRDRGWGAGQQYF. The CDR3 nucleotides read TGTGCCAGCAGTCACAACCCCCGGGACAGGGGTTGGGGAGCCGGTCAGCAGTACTTC.

V usage is TRBV27 and J usage is TRBJ2-1, with TRBD2 matching 9 bases. CDR3 size: 15 residues. Germline V gene sequence: CDR1 MNHEY, CDR2 SMNVEV (reference sequence). V lost 11 bases to trimming and J lost 0 bases; unmatched junction nucleotides: 8. CDR3 nucleotides: TGTGCCGCTAGCGGGACCCGTAGCTCCTACAATGAGCAGTTCTTC. It translates to CAASGTRSSYNEQFF.

CDR3 sequence reads: CASSIDHRGFGEQFF. The CDR3 DNA is TGTGCCAGTAGTATAGATCATCGTGGGTTTGGGGAGCAGTTCTTC. The rearrangement links TRBV19 to TRBJ2-1; no firm D call. CDR1 and CDR2 from the germline V gene are LNHDA and SQIVND (reference sequence). V lost 0 bases and J lost 10, with 16 bases in between. The CDR3 spans 15 residues.

The chain uses TRBV28 and TRBJ2-7, with TRBD2 identical over 7 bases. The CDR3 contains 15 residues. Germline V gene data show CDR1 as MDHEN and CDR2 as SYDVKM. V shed 10 bases and J 4 bases; nucleotides not matched to a gene: 16. CDR3 sequence (DNA): TGTGCCACCCTCCCGGGATTGGGGAGGGAGTACGAGCAGTACTTC. Protein product: CATLPGLGREYEQYF. The full variable domain, with the rest looked up from reference TRBV28 and TRBJ2-7, is DVKVTQSSRYLVKRTGEKVFLECVQDMDHENMFWYRQDPGLGLRLIYFSYDVKMKEKGDIPEGYSVSREKKERFSLILESASTNQTSMYLCATLPGLGREYEQYFGPGTRLTVT.